The 25 T cell receptor beta chains listed next were all sequenced from one sample in a study of beta chain features in type 1 diabetes. The isolated RNA, all of it, was reverse transcribed, so expressed TCRB transcripts were what got sequenced. The method was immunoSEQ multiplex PCR; TCRdb's version includes in-frame clones alone and lacks a portion of them. The sample lists about 620,000 clones, around a sixth occurring once. The sample consisted of naive CD4+ T cells from blood. The receptor set was obtained from a man aged 18 to 29 in good health.

For this clone: Other DNA sequences of this sample code for an identical CDR3. CDR3 nucleotide sequence: TGTGCCAGTAGTATTAAGGGCCGCACTGAAGCTTTCTTT. This gives the protein CASSIKGRTEAFF. The chain joins TRBV19 to TRBJ1-1; no reliable D call. V was trimmed by 3 bases and J by 4 bases, leaving 9 bases between them. The length of the CDR3 is 13 residues. Germline V gene sequence: CDR1 LNHDA, CDR2 SQIVND (reference sequence).

This clone was detected only a few times. The chain links TRBV4-1 to TRBJ2-2; 8 bases agree with TRBD1. Germline CDR1 MGHRA, CDR2 YSYEKL. With 4 bases clipped from V and 2 bases from J, the junction kept 6 bases outside the gene matches. This CDR3 has 16 residues. The CDR3 coding sequence is TGCGCCAGCAGCCTCCCCGGGACAGGAAACACCGGGGAGCTGTTTTTT. Its protein product is CASSLPGTGNTGELFF.

The chain links TRBV7-9 to TRBJ1-1; D unclear. The CDR3 extends over 15 amino acids. Per germline, CDR1 SEHNR and CDR2 FQNEAQ (reference sequence). Deletions cut 0 bases from V and 1 base from J, with 9 bases between. This CDR3 is CASSLAGRTNTEAFF. In DNA form, the CDR3 reads TGTGCCAGCAGCTTAGCGGGCCGGACGAACACTGAAGCTTTCTTT.

This clone was seen only a few times. This chain connects TRBV28 to TRBJ1-6, with D unclear. This CDR3 has 12 residues. In germline, CDR1 is MDHEN, CDR2 SYDVKM. Trimming took off 3 bases at V and 11 bases at J, with 8 bases between the two ends. The DNA for the CDR3 is TGTGCCAGCAGTTTGGTACGAACACCCCTCCACTTT. Its translation: CASSLVRTPLHF.

This rearrangement joins TRBV27 to TRBJ1-2; the match to TRBD1 covers 8 bases. Germline assignment: CDR1 MNHEY and CDR2 SMNVEV (reference sequence). The junction had 13 bases not matched to a gene; V was cut back by 6 bases and J by 10 bases. CDR3 size: 14 residues. The chain's CDR3 is CASRLSGQGNIYTF. The DNA for the CDR3 is TGTGCCAGCAGACTATCTGGACAGGGTAACATCTACACCTTC.

The genes are TRBV5-1 and TRBJ2-1; 9 bases are shared with TRBD2. Germline CDR1 SGHRS, CDR2 YFSETQ. Trimming removed 3 bases from V and 6 bases from J; junction bases left unmatched: 7. The CDR3 spans 15 residues. CDR3 DNA sequence: TGCGCCAGCAGCTGGGCTAGCGGGGACAGCAATGAGCAGTTCTTC. This codes for CASSWASGDSNEQFF.

V usage is TRBV28 and J usage is TRBJ2-2, with TRBD1 matching 7 bases. The CDR3 loop spans 15 amino acids. CDR1 is MDHEN, CDR2 SYDVKM, per germline. V shed 3 bases and J 3 bases; nucleotides not matched to a gene: 4. The CDR3 spells CASSLGDRDTGELFF. The CDR3 nucleotides read TGTGCCAGCAGTTTGGGAGACAGGGACACCGGGGAGCTGTTTTTT.

The chain couples TRBV4-3 to TRBJ2-4; TRBD2 matches at 10 bases. CDR3 length: 19 amino acids. After removal of 2 bases from V and 3 bases from J, the junction contained 13 bases not matched to a gene. Germline loops: CDR1 LGHNA, CDR2 YSLEER. This CDR3 reads CASSQNAPAASGSKNIQYF. The CDR3 DNA sequence: TGCGCCAGCAGCCAAAACGCCCCGGCGGCTAGCGGGAGCAAAAACATTCAGTACTTC.

This clone was observed a few times. This chain joins TRBV30 and TRBJ2-5; 7 bases line up with TRBD1. V gave up 0 bases and J gave up 5 bases; unmatched junction bases: 6. The germline V gene has CDR1 GTSNPN and CDR2 SVGIG (reference sequence). The CDR3 covers 14 residues. The CDR3 loop reads CAWSVTGIHETQYF. CDR3 in DNA: TGTGCCTGGAGTGTGACAGGGATCCATGAGACCCAGTACTTC.

This clone came up once. The CDR3: CASSLDLGQSMNTEAFF. The CDR3 coding sequence is TGTGCCAGCAGCTTAGATTTGGGGCAGAGTATGAACACTGAAGCTTTCTTT. This chain links TRBV7-9 with TRBJ1-1; possible D gene TRBD1, 5 bases. CDR3 size: 17 residues. The V and J ends lost 1 base and 0 bases respectively, with 15 bases between them. Germline CDR1 SEHNR, CDR2 FQNEAQ (reference sequence).

This rearrangement joins TRBV18 to TRBJ1-3, with no clear D. The V end was cut by 3 bases, the J end by 8 bases, with 14 bases between. This CDR3 has 14 residues. From germline, CDR1 is KGHSH and CDR2 LQKENI. The CDR3 DNA reads TGTGCCAGCTCACCCCTGTCCGAGGGTGACACCATATATTTT. Protein sequence: CASSPLSEGDTIYF.

On this clone: This sample also contains other DNA sequences that code for the same CDR3. V and J are TRBV5-1 and TRBJ2-5, with a weak D call TRBD1 (6 bases). The V gene lost 2 bases and the J gene lost 2 bases, with 7 bases spanning the gap. Germline-derived CDR1 and CDR2 are SGHRS and YFSETQ. CDR3 size: 13 residues. The DNA for the CDR3 is TGCGCCAGCAGCTTAGGGGGTCAAGAGACCCAGTACTTC. This gives the protein CASSLGGQETQYF. Full variable domain (outside the CDR3, taken from reference TRBV5-1 and TRBJ2-5): KAGVTQTPRYLIKTRGQQVTLSCSPISGHRSVSWYQQTPGQGLQFLFEYFSETQRNKGNFPGRFSGRQFSNSRSEMNVSTLELGDSALYLCASSLGGQETQYFGPGTRLLVL.

This clone has just a few counts. The chain couples TRBV5-1 to TRBJ2-3; D ambiguous. V lost 1 base and J 2 bases, leaving 5 bases between the germline ends. The CDR3 consists of 13 residues. CDR1 and CDR2 (germline): SGHRS, YFSETQ. In DNA form, the CDR3 reads TGCGCCAGCAGCTTGACAGTCACAGATACGCAGTATTTT. Amino acid sequence: CASSLTVTDTQYF. Supplemented by reference TRBV5-1 and TRBJ2-3, the full variable domain reads KAGVTQTPRYLIKTRGQQVTLSCSPISGHRSVSWYQQTPGQGLQFLFEYFSETQRNKGNFPGRFSGRQFSNSRSEMNVSTLELGDSALYLCASSLTVTDTQYFGPGTRLTVL.

Regarding this clone: In the same sample, other DNA sequences code for this CDR3. The chain couples TRBV6-5 to TRBJ1-1; D possibly corresponds to TRBD1 (5 bases). The ends were cut back, 6 bases at V and 1 base at J, with 12 bases in the middle. The CDR3 sequence is 14 residues long. Germline V gene sequence: CDR1 MNHEY, CDR2 SVGAGI. The CDR3 loop is CASSPSRGNTEAFF. CDR3 DNA sequence: TGTGCCAGCAGCCCCTCAAGGGGGAACACTGAAGCTTTCTTT.

This sequence joins TRBV2 and TRBJ1-1, with D possibly being TRBD1 (5 bases). The CDR3 spans 14 residues. V shed 8 bases and J shed 0 bases, with 13 bases lying between them. Germline V gene lookup returns CDR1 SNHLY and CDR2 FYNNEI. This CDR3 is CASPWGGMNTEAFF. The CDR3 DNA follows: TGTGCCAGCCCTTGGGGGGGGATGAACACTGAAGCTTTCTTT.

The chain is built from TRBV21-1 and TRBJ1-3; the D call TRBD1 from the table was never checked on the DNA. TRBV21-1 represents a pseudogene. The CDR3 is made up of 21 amino acids. CDR3 in amino acids: CASSKARDSAILPSSGNTIYF. The CDR3 DNA sequence: TGTGCCAGCAGCAAAGCGAGGGACAGCGCAATTCTTCCGAGCTCTGGAAACACCATATATTTT.

The sample holds one count of this clone. This chain connects TRBV18 to TRBJ2-6; D is perhaps TRBD2 (8 bases). The V gene's germline CDR1 is KGHSH and CDR2 LQKENI. The CDR3 is 18 amino acids. The V end lost 2 bases, the J end lost 9 bases, and 23 bases lay between the germline ends. The DNA for the CDR3 is TGTGCCAGCTCACCAAACCTCGTCGGGAGGGGGCTTCTCAACGTCCTGACTTTC. Encoded protein: CASSPNLVGRGLLNVLTF.

The chain couples TRBV7-2 to TRBJ2-3; 7 positions match TRBD1. This CDR3 has 15 amino acids. Per the germline V gene, CDR1 is SGHTA and CDR2 is FQGNSA. The V and J ends lost 5 bases and 0 bases, in that order; junction bases with no gene match: 5. The CDR3, as DNA: TGTGCCAGCAGCCCTGGACAGGCAAGCACAGATACGCAGTATTTT. Translating it yields CASSPGQASTDTQYF.

With regard to this clone: At one boundary the junction diverges from the germline segment, which might be a read error. The V call is TRBV29-1, the J call TRBJ1-4; TRBD1 matches 7 bases. Germline CDR1 reads SQVTM; CDR2 reads ANQGSEA. The CDR3 has 13 residues. In DNA form, the CDR3 reads TGCAGCGTTAAAGAAAGGGACAGTGGAAAACTGTTTTTT. Translating it yields CSVKERDSGKLFF.

The J gene is TRBJ1-3, the V gene TRBV7-8; D not resolved. The CDR3 has 16 residues. With 2 bases removed from V and 0 bases from J, the gap between germline ends came to 11 bases. Germline CDR1 SGHVS, CDR2 FQNEAQ. The CDR3 reads CASSLRLLSSGNTIYF. The CDR3 DNA sequence: TGTGCCAGCAGCTTAAGGCTGCTTAGCTCTGGAAACACCATATATTTT. The entire variable domain, with the rest obtained from reference TRBV7-8 and TRBJ1-3, is as follows: GAGVSQSPRYKVAKRGQDVALRCDPISGHVSLFWYQQALGQGPEFLTYFQNEAQLDKSGLPSDRFFAERPEGSVSTLKIQRTQQEDSAVYLCASSLRLLSSGNTIYFGEGSWLTVV.

This clone was detected a few times. The same CDR3 also results from other DNA sequences found in this sample. V gene TRBV28 combines with J gene TRBJ2-3; D gene uncertain. Germline V gives CDR1 MDHEN, CDR2 SYDVKM. V dropped 1 base and J dropped 4 bases, with 3 bases sitting between them. The CDR3 runs to 12 residues. CDR3 sequence (DNA): TGTGCCAGCAGTTTATATCCAGATACGCAGTATTTT. Residues: CASSLYPDTQYF. The full variable domain, its missing parts supplied by reference TRBV28 and TRBJ2-3, is DVKVTQSSRYLVKRTGEKVFLECVQDMDHENMFWYRQDPGLGLRLIYFSYDVKMKEKGDIPEGYSVSREKKERFSLILESASTNQTSMYLCASSLYPDTQYFGPGTRLTVL.

This clone showed up just a few times. V and J are TRBV7-9 and TRBJ2-1; 8 bases agree with TRBD2. The CDR3 is made up of 16 amino acids. The ends lost 6 bases at V and 5 bases at J; junction bases unmatched: 12. Germline V gene lookup returns CDR1 SEHNR and CDR2 FQNEAQ (reference sequence). DNA for the CDR3: TGTGCCAGCAGTCTTCCATTAGCGGGGCCCGACAATGAGCAGTTCTTC. It encodes CASSLPLAGPDNEQFF.

This clone was observed a few times. J is TRBJ2-1 and V is TRBV6-5; D not resolved. Germline lookup yields CDR1 MNHEY and CDR2 SVGAGI. V lost 6 bases and J 6 bases, leaving 9 bases between the germline ends. This CDR3 spans 12 amino acids. The CDR3 protein is CASSRSRNEQFF. The CDR3 bases are TGTGCCAGCAGCCGGAGTCGCAATGAGCAGTTCTTC.

The chain combines TRBV5-1 with TRBJ1-5; a weak D match, TRBD1 (6 bases). Germline values: CDR1 SGHRS, CDR2 YFSETQ. This CDR3 region has 14 residues. V lost 2 bases to trimming and J lost 6 bases, with 12 bases between them. As DNA, the CDR3 is TGCGCCAGCAGCTTAACAGGGTACGGTCAGCCCCAGCATTTT. It codes for CASSLTGYGQPQHF.

A few counts support this clone. The rearrangement uses TRBV2 and TRBJ2-7; TRBD2 matches 15 bases. Germline CDR1 SNHLY, CDR2 FYNNEI. The junction had 4 bases not matched to a gene; V was cut back by 4 bases and J by 6 bases. This CDR3 contains 15 residues. The CDR3 DNA reads as TGTGCCAGCAGTGGGACTAGCGGGGGGGCCAGCGAGCAGTACTTC. Its translation is CASSGTSGGASEQYF.